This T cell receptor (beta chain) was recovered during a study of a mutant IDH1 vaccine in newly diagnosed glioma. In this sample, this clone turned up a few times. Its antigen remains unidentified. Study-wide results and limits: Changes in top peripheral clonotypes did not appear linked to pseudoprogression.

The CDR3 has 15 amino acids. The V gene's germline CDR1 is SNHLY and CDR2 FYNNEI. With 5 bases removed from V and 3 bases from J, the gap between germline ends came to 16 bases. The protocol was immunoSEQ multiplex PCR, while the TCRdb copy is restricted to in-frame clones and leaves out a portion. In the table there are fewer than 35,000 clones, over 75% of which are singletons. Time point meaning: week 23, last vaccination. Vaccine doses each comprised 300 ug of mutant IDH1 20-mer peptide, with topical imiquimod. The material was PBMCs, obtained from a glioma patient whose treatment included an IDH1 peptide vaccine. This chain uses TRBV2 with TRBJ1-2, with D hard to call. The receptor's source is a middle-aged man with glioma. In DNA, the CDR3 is TGTGCCAGCAGTCCCTCCGACTCCCGCCACTATGGCTACACCTTC. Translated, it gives CASSPSDSRHYGYTF.